The next 3 T cell receptor beta chains were all read from a single sample in a study of blood T cell repertoires in COVID-19. Here immunoSEQ multiplex PCR was the method, and the copy in TCRdb shows in-frame clones only, minus some. The data contain fewer than 500,000 clones, around 87% of them singletons. Sequenced material: PBMCs or T cells enriched from blood (not recorded which). These receptors all stem from a man aged 25 to 45 who had recovered from COVID-19.

The rearrangement joins TRBV7-9 to TRBJ1-2, with 9 bases aligning to TRBD1. Germline CDR1 SEHNR, CDR2 FQNEAQ (reference sequence). The length of the CDR3 is 14 residues. Trimming took 5 bases from V and 2 from J; bases not matched to a gene: 3. As DNA, the CDR3 is TGTGCCAGCAGCAAGGGACAGGGCAACTATGGCTACACCTTC. It encodes CASSKGQGNYGYTF.

The CDR3 reads CASSQDQGRDTEAFF. The CDR3 bases are TGTGCCAGCAGCCAAGATCAGGGTCGGGACACTGAAGCTTTCTTT. The chain employs TRBV4-2 and TRBJ1-1, with D tentatively TRBD1 (5 bases). The germline gives CDR1 LGHNA, CDR2 YNFKEQ. V lost 0 bases to trimming and J lost 3 bases, with 11 bases between them. This CDR3 is built from 15 residues.

The chain has TRBV6-2 or TRBV6-3 and TRBJ1-1; D call uncertain. Trimming removed 2 bases from V and 1 base from J, with 5 bases in between. Germline values: CDR1 MNHEY, CDR2 SVGEGT. The CDR3 spans 13 residues. The CDR3 here is CASSYRGNTEAFF. The CDR3 coding sequence is TGTGCCAGCAGTTACCGGGGGAACACTGAAGCTTTCTTT.